This TCR beta chain was found in a study of blood T cell repertoires in COVID-19. About the research overall: From T cells, B-cell-depleted T cells, or PBMCs came the material, which was cDNA or gDNA.

This clone was counted only a few times. The CDR3 loop spans 15 amino acids. V shed 5 bases, J shed 5 bases, and the junction held 10 bases outside the gene matches. Germline values: CDR1 KGHDR, CDR2 SFDVKD. TCRdb's copy holds only in-frame clones and misses some; the assay was immunoSEQ multiplex PCR. The sample includes 92,000 or so clones, 88% of them seen just once. This receptor was obtained from a man in his 60s with acute or convalescent COVID-19. Sequencing input: peripheral blood. The rearrangement links TRBV24-1 to TRBJ2-5, with 7 positions matching TRBD2. This CDR3 is CATSAPSRGSETQYF. CDR3 nucleotides: TGTGCCACCAGTGCCCCTAGTCGCGGGAGTGAGACCCAGTACTTC.